These T cell receptor beta chains were read from a single sample in a study of blood T cell repertoires in COVID-19. Assay: immunoSEQ multiplex PCR; the TCRdb copy retains only in-frame clones and omits some. Among around 99,000 clones listed, about 78% were seen once. Sequenced sample: peripheral blood. These receptors were obtained from a human donor in a cohort sampled during active or convalescent COVID-19. CDR3s include the opening cysteine and the closing phenylalanine or tryptophan. A D gene is named only where the DNA matches it firmly. Clone size is not always given. Where it is, it says once, few, many or a class for expanded clones.

cdr3_aa cdr3_nt v_call d_call clone_size j_call
CASSPRTGRTGELFF TGTGCCAGCAGCCCGCGGACAGGGCGAACCGGGGAGCTGTTTTTT TRBV11-3 TRBD1 NA TRBJ2-2
CASSTYRTDTQYF TGTGCCAGCTCAACCTACCGCACAGATACGCAGTATTTT TRBV18 NA few TRBJ2-3
CASGLLDSEAFF TGTGCTAGTGGTTTGCTGGACAGTGAAGCTTTCTTT TRBV12-5 NA NA TRBJ1-1
CASSGQGSEKLFF TGTGCCAGCTCAGGACAGGGAAGTGAAAAACTGTTTTTT TRBV18 TRBD1 once TRBJ1-4
CASSQDRGGQPQHF TGTGCCAGCAGCCAGGACAGGGGTGGTCAGCCCCAGCATTTT TRBV7-2 TRBD1 NA TRBJ1-5
CAGGEPRRSEAFF TGTGCCGGAGGGGAGCCGAGACGTTCTGAAGCTTTCTTT TRBV28 NA few TRBJ1-1
CAIMGSSYNSPLHF TGTGCCATCATGGGGAGCTCCTATAATTCACCCCTCCACTTT TRBV28 NA NA TRBJ1-6
CASKVAGNGYTF TGTGCCAGTAAGGTGGCAGGGAATGGCTACACCTTC TRBV6-5 NA NA TRBJ1-2
CASSADRSQGKLFF TGCGCCAGCAGTGCGGACAGGAGCCAGGGAAAACTGTTTTTT TRBV10-1 TRBD1 NA TRBJ1-4
CSVPLPGLEWVQFF TGCAGCGTTCCCCTACCGGGACTAGAGTGGGTGCAGTTCTTC TRBV29-1 TRBD2 NA TRBJ2-1
CASSQGGPQYEQYF TGTGCCAGCAGCCAAGGCGGGCCACAGTACGAGCAGTACTTC TRBV3-1/TRBV3-2 NA few TRBJ2-7
CASSLNLPGELFF TGCGCCAGCAGCTTGAACCTACCCGGGGAGCTGTTTTTT TRBV5-1 NA NA TRBJ2-2
CASSSGDFTDTQYF TGCGCCAGCAGCTCCGGGGATTTCACAGATACGCAGTATTTT TRBV5-1 NA NA TRBJ2-3
CASSTSPGGAGINSPLHF TGTGCCAGCAGCACCTCCCCGGGGGGGGCAGGGATTAATTCACCCCTCCACTTT TRBV9 NA NA TRBJ1-6
CASSLRTGGPLYGYTF TGTGCCAGCAGCCTGAGGACAGGGGGGCCTCTCTATGGCTACACCTTC TRBV5-4 TRBD1 once TRBJ1-2
CASSRGRHNQPQHF TGTGCCAGCAGCAGGGGTCGGCATAATCAGCCCCAGCATTTT TRBV6-6 NA NA TRBJ1-5
CASSLWGQYEKLFF TGTGCCAGCAGCTTATGGGGACAGTATGAAAAACTGTTTTTT TRBV7-2 TRBD1 NA TRBJ1-4
CASSPPGQGNFTTNEKLFF TGTGCCAGCTCACCCCCCGGACAGGGGAATTTTACAACTAATGAAAAACTGTTTTTT TRBV18 TRBD1 NA TRBJ1-4
CASSPKPGVEGYTF TGTGCCAGCTCACCCAAACCGGGTGTAGAAGGCTACACCTTC TRBV18 NA NA TRBJ1-2
CASSLTGRETQYF TGCGCCAGCAGCTTAACAGGGAGAGAGACCCAGTACTTC TRBV5-1 NA NA TRBJ2-5
CASSSTSDTGELFF TGTGCCAGCAGCTCCACATCAGATACCGGGGAGCTGTTTTTT TRBV7-2 NA few TRBJ2-2
CASSQRLSDEQYF TGTGCCAGCAGCCAACGACTATCCGACGAGCAGTACTTC TRBV3-1/TRBV3-2 NA once TRBJ2-7
CASSSRDRLNSGNTIYF TGTGCCAGCAGCTCTAGGGACAGGTTGAACTCTGGAAACACCATATATTTT TRBV7-2 TRBD1 NA TRBJ1-3
CASSLGQGLTYEQYF TGCGCCAGCAGCTTGGGACAGGGCCTAACCTACGAGCAGTACTTC TRBV5-1 TRBD1 NA TRBJ2-7
CASSQDRVRGGMNTEAFF TGTGCCAGCAGCCAAGATAGGGTGCGGGGGGGAATGAACACTGAAGCTTTCTTT TRBV4-2 NA NA TRBJ1-1
CASTLGPSTDTQYF TGTGCCAGTACCCTCGGTCCTAGCACAGATACGCAGTATTTT TRBV19 NA medium-sized TRBJ2-3
CASSHIQSTGNQETQYF TGTGCCAGCAGTCATATCCAATCGACAGGCAACCAAGAGACCCAGTACTTC TRBV28 NA NA TRBJ2-5
CASSIDPLYEQFF TGTGCCAGTAGTATAGATCCCCTTTATGAGCAGTTCTTC TRBV19 NA NA TRBJ2-1
CATSAVKGQLVNTGELFF TGTGCCACCAGTGCCGTTAAGGGACAGTTAGTAAACACCGGGGAGCTGTTTTTT TRBV24-1 TRBD1 NA TRBJ2-2
CSVEDVETYEQYF TGCAGCGTTGAAGATGTGGAGACCTACGAGCAGTACTTC TRBV29-1 NA few TRBJ2-7
CASSLGQGLMQPQHF TGTGCCAGCAGCTTAGGGCAGGGGTTAATGCAGCCCCAGCATTTT TRBV7-2 NA NA TRBJ1-5
CSASRRIMNTEAFF TGCAGTGCTAGTAGGAGAATAATGAACACTGAAGCTTTCTTT TRBV20-1 NA NA TRBJ1-1
CASSPRGATRTSGELFF TGTGCCAGCAGCCCCCGGGGGGCTACCCGCACTTCCGGGGAGCTGTTTTTT TRBV7-2 NA once TRBJ2-2
CASSLGTGVSETQYF TGTGCCAGCAGCTTAGGGACAGGGGTATCAGAGACCCAGTACTTC TRBV13 TRBD1 once TRBJ2-5
CASRQGVSGNTIYF TGTGCCAGCAGACAGGGGGTCTCTGGAAACACCATATATTTT TRBV6-5 TRBD1 NA TRBJ1-3
CASSLAGHPGNTIYF TGTGCCAGCAGTTTAGCAGGACATCCTGGAAACACCATATATTTT TRBV27 NA NA TRBJ1-3
CAIGDRNNEKLFF TGTGCCATCGGGGACAGGAATAATGAAAAACTGTTTTTT TRBV10-3 TRBD1 NA TRBJ1-4
CASSVGGLETQYF TGTGCCAGCAGCGTAGGAGGGCTAGAGACCCAGTACTTC TRBV9 NA NA TRBJ2-5
CASAWDSTNSPLHF TGCGCCAGCGCCTGGGACAGTACTAATTCACCCCTCCACTTT TRBV5-1 TRBD1 NA TRBJ1-6
CASSLYRDRSNTEAFF TGTGCCAGCAGTTTATACCGGGATAGATCGAACACTGAAGCTTTCTTT TRBV28 NA NA TRBJ1-1
CATRLAAFYEQYF TGTGCCACCAGACTAGCAGCTTTCTACGAGCAGTACTTC TRBV2 TRBD2 few TRBJ2-7
CASSRSGVLFYNEQFF TGCGCCAGCAGCCGCTCAGGGGTACTCTTTTACAATGAGCAGTTCTTC TRBV4-3 NA NA TRBJ2-1
CASSYRRGTNTGELFF TGTGCCAGCAGTTACCGGCGGGGGACAAACACCGGGGAGCTGTTTTTT TRBV6-2/TRBV6-3 NA NA TRBJ2-2
CASSLDRAPEAFF TGTGCCAGCAGTTTGGACAGGGCCCCCGAAGCTTTCTTT TRBV6-5 TRBD1 NA TRBJ1-1
CASSSTRGGRNEQYF TGTGCCAGCAGCTCTACCCGGGGGGGGAGGAACGAGCAGTACTTC TRBV7-3 TRBD2 NA TRBJ2-7
CASSPTRTRVGEQFF TGTGCCAGCAGCCCGACTAGAACCAGGGTGGGTGAGCAGTTCTTC TRBV7-9 NA NA TRBJ2-1
CASSLGWQGIEAFF TGTGCCAGCAGCTTGGGTTGGCAGGGGATTGAAGCTTTCTTT TRBV5-5 NA NA TRBJ1-1
CAWSRGQIGYTF TGTGCCTGGAGCCGGGGACAGATTGGCTACACCTTC TRBV30 TRBD1 NA TRBJ1-2
CASTPYSTGELFF TGTGCCAGCACCCCCTACAGCACCGGGGAGCTGTTTTTT TRBV6-6 NA NA TRBJ2-2
CASSSRGQGLYEQYF TGTGCCAGCAGCTCCCGTGGACAGGGGCTCTACGAGCAGTACTTC TRBV11-2 TRBD1 NA TRBJ2-7
CASSPPGQGAQPQHF TGTGCCAGTAGTCCGCCGGGACAGGGAGCTCAGCCCCAGCATTTT TRBV19 TRBD1 NA TRBJ1-5
CASSPGQGRATEAFF TGCGCCAGCAGCCCTGGACAGGGGAGGGCCACTGAAGCTTTCTTT TRBV4-1 TRBD1 NA TRBJ1-1
CASSLLSGNTIYF TGTGCCAGCAGTCTCCTCTCTGGAAACACCATATATTTT TRBV6-5 NA NA TRBJ1-3
CASSLWAQETQYF TGTGCCAGCAGTTTATGGGCACAAGAGACCCAGTACTTC TRBV27 NA NA TRBJ2-5
CASSPAGQGNQPQHF TGTGCCAGCTCACCCGCGGGACAGGGCAATCAGCCCCAGCATTTT TRBV18 TRBD1 once TRBJ1-5